A selection of T cell receptor beta chains follows, all from one sample in a study of blood T cells in healthy people across ages. TCRdb re-called the 5' RACE reads through MiXCR, storing one row per CDR3 protein. The repertoire has 550,000 to 800,000 distinct CDR3 sequences, 32% of them found once; the top ten carry approximately 15%. Sequencing was performed on blood. The receptor source for this set is a woman aged 80 or over in good health. Both conserved end residues are part of each CDR3. The D gene is left open where the match is weak. Some rows mark clone size as missing; the rest say once, few, many or name a class of expanded clone.

TRBJ2-1 TRBD2 . TRBV3-1 TGTGCCAGCAGCCCGGGACTAGCGGGGGGGCCGGAGCAGTTCTTC CASSPGLAGGPEQFF
TRBJ1-2 . many TRBV5-1 TGCGCCAGCAGTGATGGTGACTATGGCTACACCTTC CASSDGDYGYTF
TRBJ1-6 TRBD1 many TRBV6-5 TGTGCCAGCAGTTACTCACCGGGACAGGGTCGAGCACCCCTCCACTTT CASSYSPGQGRAPLHF
TRBJ2-7 TRBD1 few TRBV3-1 TGTGCCAGCAGCCGATACAGGGGGTCCTACGAGCAGTACTTC CASSRYRGSYEQYF
TRBJ2-3 TRBD1 few TRBV6-6 TGTGCCGGCAGTTCCGACAGGGTGGGGACAGATACGCAGTATTTT CAGSSDRVGTDTQYF
TRBJ1-2 . many TRBV4-3 TGCGCCAGCAGCCAAGAAGGGAGGGGGTTGTACTATGGCTACACCTTC CASSQEGRGLYYGYTF
TRBJ2-7 . . TRBV10-3 TGTGCCATCAGCTCAAAATTGATAACAGACCTTCCCTACGAGCAGTACTTC CAISSKLITDLPYEQYF
TRBJ2-7 TRBD2 . TRBV7-2 TGTGCCAGCAGCCCAGGCGGACCTAGTAAATTCCGGGAGGCCCAGTACTTC CASSPGGPSKFREAQYF
TRBJ2-7 . . TRBV5-1 TGCGCCAGCAGCCCGATGGGGGCAGGGAACGAGCAGTACTTC CASSPMGAGNEQYF
TRBJ2-2 TRBD1 . TRBV6-5 TGTGCCAGCAGTCGAGACAGGGTGTACCCCGGGGAGCTGTTTTTT CASSRDRVYPGELFF
TRBJ2-1 TRBD2 . TRBV11-2 TGTGCCAGCAGCTCCCGCGGACTAGCGGGAGTAGATGAGCAGTTCTTC CASSSRGLAGVDEQFF
TRBJ1-6 TRBD1 many TRBV27 TGTGCCAGCAAAAGGACAGGGGGCGATTCACCCCTCCACTTT CASKRTGGDSPLHF
TRBJ2-7 TRBD1 . TRBV9 TGTGCCAGCAGCTCAAGACCGGGACAGGGCCACGAGCAGTACTTC CASSSRPGQGHEQYF
TRBJ2-5 TRBD2 . TRBV28 TGTGCCAGCAGTTTGCTAGCGGGGGGGCCTCAAGAGACCCGGTACTTC CASSLLAGGPQETRYF
TRBJ2-5 TRBD1 . TRBV6-5 TGTGCCAGAATCCGGGACAGGGGGCCCAAAGAGACCCAGTACTTC CARIRDRGPKETQYF
TRBJ1-2 . many TRBV19 TGTGCCAGTAGTATCCCAGGTACCCAACGAGGCTACACCTTC CASSIPGTQRGYTF
TRBJ1-2 TRBD1 many TRBV3-1 TGTGCCAGCAGCCCTAGGGACAGGCTCCTCTATGGCTACACCTTC CASSPRDRLLYGYTF
TRBJ2-1 TRBD2 many TRBV6-6 TGTGCCAGCAGCCCGGGAGCGGGGGGTTATAATGAGCAGTTCTTC CASSPGAGGYNEQFF
TRBJ2-5 . . TRBV20-1 TGCAGTGCTCGCCCACTGGACTCCTACAAGCAGTACTTC CSARPLDSYKQYF
TRBJ1-2 . . TRBV29-1 TGCAGCGCGGGGGACGGATCTAACTATGGCTACACCTTC CSAGDGSNYGYTF
TRBJ2-1 . many TRBV5-4 TGTGCCAGCAGCCCCGGCGCTCGAGGTTACAATGAGCAGTTCTTC CASSPGARGYNEQFF
TRBJ2-7 . many TRBV29-1 TGCAGCGTTGAGACGCAGGGCTACGAGCAGTACTTC CSVETQGYEQYF
TRBJ1-5 TRBD1 . TRBV18 TGTGCCAGCTCACCACGGGACAGGGGAGGGAGCAATCAGCCCCAGCATTTT CASSPRDRGGSNQPQHF
TRBJ2-1 . . TRBV7-9 TGTGCCAGCAGCCCGGAGCAATTCCAGCAGTTCTTC CASSPEQFQQFF
TRBJ1-1 TRBD1 few TRBV6-5 TGTGCCAGCAGTACTGACAGGGGGATGAGTAGTGGCCCGAACACTGAAGCTTTCTTT CASSTDRGMSSGPNTEAFF
TRBJ1-1 . few TRBV6-5 TGTGCCAGCAGTTACAAGGTAGTGAACACTGAAGCTTTCTTT CASSYKVVNTEAFF